This TCR beta chain is drawn from a study of T cell responses to AZD1222 COVID-19 vaccine. Germline CDR1 DFQATT, CDR2 SNEGSKA (reference sequence). This CDR3 contains 11 residues. Trimming at V came to 7 bases and at J to 3 bases, leaving 2 bases not matched to a gene. TCRdb's table, derived via immunoSEQ multiplex PCR, lists solely in-frame clones and lacks some. The sample holds fewer than 200,000 clones, 80% to 95% seen once. Sequencing was performed on peripheral blood, taken on day 0 of AZD1222 vaccination. This sequence joins TRBV20-1 and TRBJ1-2, with 7 bases fitting TRBD1. The source is an adult in good health. The CDR3, as DNA: TGCAGTGGCGGGACAGACTATGGCTACACCTTC. Its translation is CSGGTDYGYTF.